This passage covers 27 T cell receptor beta chains from one sample sequenced in a study of blood T cell repertoires in COVID-19. Method: immunoSEQ multiplex PCR; TCRdb's copy keeps in-frame clones and lacks some. The repertoire holds 100,000 to 130,000 clones, with roughly 88% as singletons. The sample consisted of peripheral blood. The receptors shown here come from a human donor in a cohort sampled during active COVID-19.

The J gene is TRBJ2-7, the V gene TRBV6-5; TRBD1 is a possible D gene (6 bases). Germline lookup yields CDR1 MNHEY and CDR2 SVGAGI. V lost 6 bases and J 5 bases, leaving 20 bases between the germline ends. The CDR3 covers 15 residues. CDR3 sequence reads: CASSQLGGLRDEQYF. CDR3 bases: TGTGCCAGCAGCCAGCTTGGGGGCCTAAGGGACGAGCAGTACTTC.

V and J are TRBV6-5 and TRBJ1-3; a possible D gene is TRBD1 (6 bases). The CDR3 runs 15 residues. Trimming stripped 6 bases from V and 0 bases from J, with 12 bases between. CDR1 and CDR2 from the germline V gene are MNHEY and SVGAGI. CDR3 protein: CASRPTGNSGNTIYF. CDR3 in DNA: TGTGCCAGCAGACCCACAGGGAACTCTGGAAACACCATATATTTT.

The sample holds one count of this clone. This sequence joins TRBV7-8 and TRBJ2-5; TRBD1 matches 11 bases. V shed 4 bases, J shed 5 bases, and the junction held 6 bases outside the gene matches. This CDR3 region has 15 residues. Germline V gene data show CDR1 as SGHVS and CDR2 as FQNEAQ. The CDR3 region has the DNA TGTGCCAGCAGCTCGGACAGGGGGCGCTGGGAGACCCAGTACTTC. Residues: CASSSDRGRWETQYF. The entire variable domain, with the rest obtained from reference TRBV7-8 and TRBJ2-5, is as follows: GAGVSQSPRYKVAKRGQDVALRCDPISGHVSLFWYQQALGQGPEFLTYFQNEAQLDKSGLPSDRFFAERPEGSVSTLKIQRTQQEDSAVYLCASSSDRGRWETQYFGPGTRLLVL.

The V and J genes are TRBV6-1 and TRBJ2-1, with 9 bases identical to TRBD2. Germline loops: CDR1 MNHNS, CDR2 SASEGT. This CDR3 spans 17 amino acids. After removal of 1 base from V and 0 bases from J, the junction contained 4 bases not matched to a gene. CDR3: CASSEEFSGSSYNEQFF. In DNA, the CDR3 is TGTGCCAGCAGTGAAGAGTTTAGCGGGAGCTCCTACAATGAGCAGTTCTTC.

The rearrangement uses TRBV6-2 or TRBV6-3 and TRBJ1-4; 7 bases are a match to TRBD1. The J segment lost 6 bases and the V segment lost 2 bases, leaving 0 bases of the junction unmatched. Germline V gene data show CDR1 as MNHEY and CDR2 as SVGEGT. The CDR3 has 13 residues. The CDR3 here is CASSYTGDEKLFF. CDR3 DNA sequence: TGTGCCAGCAGTTACACAGGGGATGAAAAACTGTTTTTT.

The chain is built from TRBV6-6 and TRBJ1-5; D perhaps matches TRBD1 (5 bases). Germline values: CDR1 MNHNY, CDR2 SVGAGI (reference sequence). V was shortened by 3 bases and J by 4 bases, with 10 bases between the two germline ends. The CDR3 is made up of 14 amino acids. CDR3 residues: CASSYLGGNQPQHF. For the CDR3, the DNA is TGTGCCAGCAGTTATCTGGGGGGAAATCAGCCCCAGCATTTT.

This chain joins TRBV29-1 and TRBJ2-7, with D perhaps TRBD1 (5 bases). V dropped 2 bases and J dropped 6 bases, with 14 bases sitting between them. The CDR3 contains 13 residues. Germline CDR1 SQVTM, CDR2 ANQGSEA. CDR3 DNA: TGCAGCGTTGAACCGGACAATGAGGTCGAGCAGTACTTC. Encoded protein: CSVEPDNEVEQYF.

The chain recombines TRBV3-1 (or the pseudogene TRBV3-2) with TRBJ1-1; 8 bases map to TRBD1. The CDR3 extends over 17 amino acids. Losses at the gene ends were 8 bases for V and 8 bases for J; bases not matched to a gene: 22. The germline V gene encodes CDR1 LGHDT and CDR2 YNNKEL (reference sequence). The CDR3 reads CASGIQYASQGATEAFF. CDR3 nucleotide sequence: TGTGCCAGCGGAATCCAGTACGCCAGTCAGGGGGCGACCGAAGCTTTCTTT.

This clone has only a few counts. The chain couples TRBV6-5 to TRBJ1-5; a weak D match, TRBD1 (6 bases). Trimming left V 7 bases short and J 4 bases short, with 14 bases between. CDR3 length: 14 amino acids. Germline lookup yields CDR1 MNHEY and CDR2 SVGAGI. The CDR3 nucleotides read TGTGCCAGCATTGGTGGACAGAGAAATCAGCCCCAGCATTTT. Protein product: CASIGGQRNQPQHF.

The rearrangement joins TRBV29-1 to TRBJ1-4; D call uncertain. The germline V gene has CDR1 SQVTM and CDR2 ANQGSEA. The CDR3 length is 13 residues. V gave up 4 bases and J gave up 5 bases, with 11 bases separating them. The CDR3 spells CSVVVARNEKLFF. Written as DNA, the CDR3 is TGCAGCGTTGTTGTAGCGAGAAATGAAAAACTGTTTTTT.

This sequence joins TRBV18 and TRBJ2-3; 8 bases are a match to TRBD1. CDR1 and CDR2 from the germline V gene are KGHSH and LQKENI. The CDR3 runs to 15 residues. Trimming removed 1 base from V and 6 bases from J; junction bases left unmatched: 6. For the CDR3, the DNA is TGTGCCAGCTCACCACGGGCAGGGGGCGCGGATACGCAGTATTTT. Residues: CASSPRAGGADTQYF.

The chain combines TRBV9 with TRBJ2-5, with TRBD1 as a possible D gene (5 bases). Trimming removed 0 bases from V and 7 bases from J, with 10 bases in between. Per germline, CDR1 SGDLS and CDR2 YYNGEE. There are 13 residues in the CDR3. The CDR3: CASSVGGTGTQYF. The CDR3 DNA is TGTGCCAGCAGCGTAGGGGGAACAGGGACCCAGTACTTC.

The V call is TRBV27, the J call TRBJ2-2; D is perhaps TRBD2 (6 bases). Germline loops: CDR1 MNHEY, CDR2 SMNVEV (reference sequence). The germline V and J ends were trimmed by 6 bases and 1 base, with 15 bases remaining between them. The CDR3 loop spans 16 amino acids. CDR3 bases: TGTGCCAGCAGGGAGGGATGGCAGGGGAACACCGGGGAGCTGTTTTTT. Its protein product is CASREGWQGNTGELFF.

The chain uses TRBV14 and TRBJ2-3; D not resolved. V was trimmed by 2 bases and J by 4 bases, leaving 7 bases between them. The CDR3 covers 13 residues. Germline V gives CDR1 SGHDN, CDR2 FVKESK. The CDR3, as DNA: TGTGCCAGCAGCCAATTACCGGCAGATACGCAGTATTTT. Protein: CASSQLPADTQYF.

The gene calls are TRBV30 and TRBJ1-1, with 9 bases lining up with TRBD1. J lost 5 bases, V lost 2 bases, and 12 bases had no gene match. CDR1 is GTSNPN and CDR2 is SVGIG in the germline V gene (reference sequence). This CDR3 comprises 16 residues. CDR3 sequence (DNA): TGTGCCTGGAGTCCCCGGGACAGGGCGTTCAGGACTGAAGCTTTCTTT. Translation: CAWSPRDRAFRTEAFF.

The chain employs TRBV3-1 (or the pseudogene TRBV3-2) and TRBJ2-5, with a possible D match to TRBD1 (5 bases). The germline V gene encodes CDR1 LGHDT and CDR2 YNNKEL (reference sequence). This CDR3 has 17 residues. The V end was cut by 4 bases, the J end by 2 bases, with 20 bases between. CDR3 sequence: CASSPKRKGPTQETQYF. In DNA, the CDR3 is TGTGCCAGCAGCCCGAAGAGAAAGGGGCCCACTCAAGAGACCCAGTACTTC.

This chain connects TRBV3-1 (or the pseudogene TRBV3-2) to TRBJ2-2; tentatively, D is TRBD2 (6 bases). Germline lookup yields CDR1 LGHDT and CDR2 YNNKEL (reference sequence). V lost 4 bases, J lost 2 bases, and 20 bases lay in between. The CDR3 totals 18 residues. CDR3 sequence (DNA): TGTGCCAGCAGCCTCCTGGGACTTCCCAGCGCAAACACCGGGGAGCTGTTTTTT. Translation: CASSLLGLPSANTGELFF.

The CDR3 region has the DNA TGTGCCAGTAGTTCCCGACAGAACACCGGGGAGCTGTTTTTT. Protein: CASSSRQNTGELFF. V is TRBV19 and J is TRBJ2-2; no firm D call. V was shortened by 5 bases and J by 1 base, with 8 bases between the two germline ends. The germline V gene encodes CDR1 LNHDA and CDR2 SQIVND (reference sequence). The CDR3 runs to 14 residues. Based on the CDR3 plus reference TRBV19 and TRBJ2-2, the full variable domain is DGGITQSPKYLFRKEGQNVTLSCEQNLNHDAMYWYRQDPGQGLRLIYYSQIVNDFQKGDIAEGYSVSREKKESFPLTVTSAQKNPTAFYLCASSSRQNTGELFFGEGSRLTVL.

The V and J genes are TRBV18 and TRBJ1-2; 7 bases agree with TRBD1. Germline V lookup: CDR1 KGHSH, CDR2 LQKENI. The CDR3 sequence is 13 residues long. Trimming at V came to 5 bases and at J to 3 bases, leaving 3 bases not matched to a gene. CDR3 amino acids: CASSATGDYGYTF. In DNA, the CDR3 is TGTGCCAGCTCAGCCACAGGGGACTATGGCTACACCTTC. Filled out from reference TRBV18 and TRBJ1-2, the complete variable domain reads NAGVMQNPRHLVRRRGQEARLRCSPMKGHSHVYWYRQLPEEGLKFMVYLQKENIIDESGMPKERFSAEFPKEGPSILRIQQVVRGDSAAYFCASSATGDYGYTFGSGTRLTVV.

This clone was counted between two and nine times. The CDR3 reads CASSSGHSNTEAFF. For the CDR3, the DNA is TGTGCCAGCAGCTCGGGACATTCGAACACTGAAGCTTTCTTT. The chain joins TRBV7-3 to TRBJ1-1; a weak D match, TRBD1 (6 bases). Germline V lookup: CDR1 SGHTA, CDR2 FQGTGA. This CDR3 has 14 amino acids. Trimming took off 4 bases at V and 1 base at J, with 10 bases between the two ends.

J is TRBJ2-5 and V is TRBV5-6, with a possible D match to TRBD2 (7 bases). This CDR3 has 13 residues. CDR1 is SGHDT and CDR2 is YYEEEE in the germline V gene. V lost 0 bases and J lost 5, with 8 bases in between. CDR3 loop: CASSLAGGETQYF. In DNA form, the CDR3 reads TGTGCCAGCAGCTTGGCGGGGGGCGAGACCCAGTACTTC.

J is TRBJ2-2 and V is TRBV11-3, with TRBD2 as a possible D gene (5 bases). V dropped 5 bases and J dropped 7 bases, with 5 bases sitting between them. Germline V gives CDR1 SGHNT, CDR2 YENEEA. The CDR3 is made up of 11 amino acids. In DNA, the CDR3 is TGTGCCAGCAGCCGGGACGGGGAGCTGTTTTTT. It is translated as CASSRDGELFF.

The rearrangement links TRBV12-5 to TRBJ1-3, with D perhaps matching TRBD1 (5 bases). Germline CDR1 is LGHNT and CDR2 is FRNRAP. V lost 4 bases and J 8 bases, leaving 12 bases between the germline ends. CDR3 length: 13 amino acids. CDR3 sequence (DNA): TGTGCTAGTGGTTCCCTAGCGGGACACACCATATATTTT. Encoded protein: CASGSLAGHTIYF.

The chain recombines TRBV5-5 with TRBJ2-5; D is perhaps TRBD2 (5 bases). The length of the CDR3 is 14 residues. Germline CDR1 reads SGHKS; CDR2 reads YYEKEE (reference sequence). Trimming shortened V by 6 bases and J by 4 bases, and 16 bases separated the two germline ends. CDR3 in DNA: TGTGCCAGCACCCACGAGGGAAGCCCAGAGACCCAGTACTTC. Its translation: CASTHEGSPETQYF. The full variable domain, rest sourced from reference TRBV5-5 and TRBJ2-5, is DAGVTQSPTHLIKTRGQQVTLRCSPISGHKSVSWYQQVLGQGPQFIFQYYEKEERGRGNFPDRFSARQFPNYSSELNVNALLLGDSALYLCASTHEGSPETQYFGPGTRLLVL.

There are a few counts of this clone. V and J are TRBV6-2 or TRBV6-3 and TRBJ2-7; 8 bases agree with TRBD2. The CDR3 consists of 15 residues. The V segment lost 2 bases and the J segment 2 bases; nucleotides outside the gene matches: 5. Germline CDR1 reads MNHEY; CDR2 reads SVGEGT. CDR3 region: CASSYGGRLTYEQYF. CDR3 bases: TGTGCCAGCAGTTACGGCGGGAGGCTAACCTACGAGCAGTACTTC.

The chain combines TRBV27 with TRBJ2-7, with TRBD1 as a possible D gene (6 bases). Per the germline V gene, CDR1 is MNHEY and CDR2 is SMNVEV (reference sequence). The CDR3 has 14 residues. Trimming shortened V by 3 bases and J by 3 bases, and 12 bases separated the two germline ends. CDR3 coding DNA: TGTGCCAGCAGTTTTCTGGGGGCCGGCTACGAGCAGTACTTC. Translating it yields CASSFLGAGYEQYF.

This chain links TRBV12-3 or TRBV12-4 with TRBJ1-5; D uncertain. V dropped 6 bases and J dropped 0 bases, with 6 bases sitting between them. CDR3 size: 13 residues. DNA for the CDR3: TGTGCCAGCAGCCTTAATAGCAATCAGCCCCAGCATTTT. It specifies CASSLNSNQPQHF.